A single sample is the source of the 19 T cell receptor beta chains below, sequenced in a study of blood T cells in healthy people across ages. The authors ran a second PCR of about 6 to 12 cycles using a sample-barcoded 5' primer and a J-beta primer mix. A single record per CDR3 protein comes from TCRdb applying MiXCR to the 5' RACE reads. The table records some 800,000 distinct CDR3 sequences, 25% of them present only once. These data were also reused for a study on T cells of mothers and their children.

The material sequenced was blood. These receptors were collected from a boy aged 10-17 years in good health.

This clonotype was detected ten times or more. The chain couples TRBV29-1 to TRBJ2-5; 9 positions agree with TRBD2. The CDR3 runs 13 residues. V was clipped by 4 bases and J by 5 bases; unmatched bases: 5. Germline V gene lookup returns CDR1 SQVTM and CDR2 ANQGSEA. CDR3 protein: CSVVGLARETQYF. The CDR3 nucleotides are TGCAGCGTTGTCGGACTAGCGCGTGAGACCCAGTACTTC.

This clonotype was found a few times. The chain recombines TRBV28 with TRBJ1-1; D uncertain. Trimming stripped 5 bases from V and 1 base from J, with 14 bases between. The CDR3 runs to 15 residues. CDR1 is MDHEN, CDR2 SYDVKM, per germline. The chain's CDR3 is CASSPTRAPNTEAFF. The DNA for the CDR3 is TGTGCCAGCAGTCCCACTAGGGCCCCGAACACTGAAGCTTTCTTT.

The genes are TRBV5-1 and TRBJ2-1; 8 bases line up with TRBD2. V shed 3 bases and J 4 bases; nucleotides not matched to a gene: 12. Germline assignment: CDR1 SGHRS and CDR2 YFSETQ. The CDR3 spans 17 residues. The CDR3 is CASSSIVGREAYNEQFF. CDR3 DNA: TGCGCCAGCAGCTCCATCGTGGGGCGGGAGGCATACAATGAGCAGTTCTTC.

This clonotype was detected only a few times. The gene calls are TRBV7-8 and TRBJ1-2, with D unresolved. The CDR3 contains 15 residues. V was trimmed by 5 bases and J by 8 bases, leaving 21 bases between them. Germline V lookup: CDR1 SGHVS, CDR2 FQNEAQ. CDR3 protein: CASSPLVWVGSGYTF. The CDR3 coding sequence is TGTGCCAGCAGCCCTCTCGTGTGGGTAGGGTCGGGCTACACCTTC.

This clonotype has a handful of counts. This chain uses TRBV29-1 with TRBJ2-1, with D maybe TRBD1 (6 bases). V lost 5 bases and J 3 bases, leaving 8 bases between the germline ends. This CDR3 region has 12 residues. Germline loops: CDR1 SQVTM, CDR2 ANQGSEA. The CDR3 coding sequence is TGCAGCGTTCAGGGGTTCTACAATGAGCAGTTCTTC. Its translation is CSVQGFYNEQFF.

The V gene is TRBV7-3, the J gene TRBJ2-1, with unresolved D. The CDR3 sequence is 13 residues long. CDR1 is SGHTA and CDR2 is FQGTGA in the germline V gene. V was trimmed by 2 bases and J by 6 bases, leaving 8 bases between them. In DNA, the CDR3 is TGTGCCAGCAGCTTATCGTCTCTCAATGAGCAGTTCTTC. This sequence encodes CASSLSSLNEQFF.

This clonotype came up a few times. This sequence joins TRBV7-2 and TRBJ1-1; D is uncertain. V lost 1 base to trimming and J lost 1 base, with 16 bases between them. The germline V gene encodes CDR1 SGHTA and CDR2 FQGNSA. The CDR3 is made up of 17 amino acids. The CDR3 protein is CASSLEGGVAANTEAFF. The CDR3 DNA reads as TGTGCCAGCAGCTTAGAGGGTGGTGTGGCAGCGAACACTGAAGCTTTCTTT.

This chain connects TRBV9 to TRBJ2-2; D is possibly TRBD1 (6 bases). V lost 3 bases to trimming and J lost 2 bases, with 11 bases between them. This CDR3 is 15 amino acids long. CDR1 is SGDLS, CDR2 YYNGEE, per germline. CDR3 DNA sequence: TGTGCCAGCAGCGCTTGGACAGCTAACACCGGGGAGCTGTTTTTT. Translation gives CASSAWTANTGELFF.

The V and J genes are TRBV3-1 and TRBJ1-4, with D tentatively TRBD1 (6 bases). Germline CDR1 is LGHDT and CDR2 is YNNKEL (reference sequence). With 4 bases removed from V and 8 bases from J, the gap between germline ends came to 11 bases. The CDR3 totals 13 residues. CDR3 sequence (DNA): TGTGCCAGCAGCCTCTCCGGGACAGAAAAACTGTTTTTT. Protein sequence: CASSLSGTEKLFF.

This clonotype has a handful of counts. The chain employs TRBV29-1 and TRBJ2-5; 10 nucleotides line up with TRBD2. The CDR3 has 14 residues. V lost 6 bases, J lost 9 bases, and 13 bases stayed unmatched. The germline gives CDR1 SQVTM, CDR2 ANQGSEA. CDR3 nucleotides: TGCAGCGTCGGAGCGGGAGGGCCGTGGGAGGCCCAGTACTTC. Its protein is CSVGAGGPWEAQYF.

This clonotype was detected only a few times. The genes are TRBV6-5 and TRBJ2-3, with 8 bases lining up with TRBD1. V lost 2 bases and J lost 6; bases outside the gene matches: 10. This CDR3 comprises 16 residues. Germline-derived CDR1 and CDR2 are MNHEY and SVGAGI. This CDR3 reads CASSYGPRTGKDTQYF. Written as DNA, the CDR3 is TGTGCCAGCAGTTACGGACCCCGGACAGGGAAGGATACGCAGTATTTT.

The chain has TRBV4-3 and TRBJ2-5; 7 positions agree with TRBD1. The tail of the sequence fits TRBJ2-7 better, so the J call may be wrong. This CDR3 has 14 residues. Germline V lookup: CDR1 LGHNA, CDR2 YSLEER. CDR3 in amino acids: CASSRDSQTYEQYF. The CDR3 region has the DNA TGCGCCAGCAGCCGGGACAGCCAGACCTACGAGCAGTACTTC.

The chain combines TRBV3-1 with TRBJ2-1, with D tentatively TRBD2 (6 bases). The germline V gene has CDR1 LGHDT and CDR2 YNNKEL (reference sequence). This CDR3 has 17 residues. Trimming took off 0 bases at V and 7 bases at J, with 19 bases between the two ends. CDR3 sequence: CASSQDRAIGTRNEQFF. The CDR3 bases are TGTGCCAGCAGCCAAGATCGAGCGATAGGGACTCGGAATGAGCAGTTCTTC.

The rearrangement links TRBV20-1 to TRBJ2-4, with 9 bases identical to TRBD1. The germline V gene has CDR1 DFQATT and CDR2 SNEGSKA (reference sequence). V shed 6 bases, J shed 6 bases, and the junction held 6 bases outside the gene matches. The CDR3 runs to 13 residues. The CDR3 sequence: CSAQTGGRNIQYF. The CDR3, as DNA: TGCAGTGCCCAAACAGGGGGCAGAAACATTCAGTACTTC.

Regarding this clonotype: At one boundary the junction diverges from the germline segment, which might be a read error. The DNA for the CDR3 is TGTGCCAGCAGTGCTCTTCCCTTTGTTCTGGGTAGCGGGAGTGATAGCGAGCAGCACTTC. This encodes CASSALPFVLGSGSDSEQHF. The chain recombines TRBV28 with TRBJ2-7, with 9 bases that match TRBD2. The length of the CDR3 is 20 residues. CDR1 MDHEN and CDR2 SYDVKM come from the germline V gene.

The rearrangement joins TRBV18 to TRBJ2-3; 7 bases are a match to TRBD2. CDR1 KGHSH and CDR2 LQKENI come from the germline V gene. V shed 2 bases, J shed 2 bases, and the junction held 7 bases outside the gene matches. This CDR3 spans 16 amino acids. The CDR3 region is CASSPFILADTDTQYF. DNA for the CDR3: TGTGCCAGCTCACCATTTATCCTAGCGGACACAGATACGCAGTATTTT.

This clonotype was observed a handful of times. The chain joins TRBV6-6 to TRBJ1-2; D possibly corresponds to TRBD1 (5 bases). The V gene lost 6 bases and the J gene lost 2 bases, with 16 bases spanning the gap. The germline CDR1 and CDR2 sequences are MNHNY and SVGAGI (reference sequence). The length of the CDR3 is 15 residues. The CDR3 loop reads CASSPINQGNYGYTF. In nucleotides, the CDR3 is TGTGCCAGCAGCCCCATCAACCAGGGAAACTATGGCTACACCTTC.

This clonotype has ten or more counts. The chain recombines TRBV7-2 with TRBJ2-7; the D call may be TRBD1 or TRBD2 (5 bases each). The length of the CDR3 is 14 residues. The V end lost 1 base, the J end lost 3 bases, and 10 bases lay between the germline ends. Germline V CDR1 and CDR2: SGHTA, FQGNSA. Written as DNA, the CDR3 is TGTGCCAGCAGCTTAGGAGGGACCGGCTACGAGCAGTACTTC. Its translation: CASSLGGTGYEQYF.

The sample holds a few counts of this clonotype. This chain connects TRBV5-1 to TRBJ2-6, with 8 bases lining up with TRBD1. Germline V gene lookup returns CDR1 SGHRS and CDR2 YFSETQ. The CDR3 is made up of 18 amino acids. After removal of 0 bases from V and 0 bases from J, the junction contained 5 bases not matched to a gene. DNA of the CDR3: TGCGCCAGCAGCTTGGGGGGACAGGCGGTCTCTGGGGCCAACGTCCTGACTTTC. This gives the protein CASSLGGQAVSGANVLTF.